The next 23 T cell receptor beta chains were all read from a single sample in a study of blood T cell repertoires in COVID-19. The method was immunoSEQ multiplex PCR; TCRdb's version includes in-frame clones alone and lacks a portion of them. The data show some 150,000 clones, about 86% seen once. The sequenced material came from peripheral blood. The receptors come from a woman aged 55-70 years with acute or convalescent COVID-19.

J is TRBJ2-2 and V is TRBV6-6, with a tentative D call TRBD1 (6 bases). V lost 4 bases and J lost 4, with 13 bases in between. Per germline, CDR1 MNHNY and CDR2 SVGAGI (reference sequence). The CDR3 has 15 residues. CDR3 sequence reads: CASSSYGQTTGELFF. DNA of the CDR3: TGTGCCAGCAGTTCCTACGGACAGACCACCGGGGAGCTGTTTTTT.

This clone was counted a single time. The gene calls are TRBV5-1 and TRBJ1-4; possibly TRBD1 for D (5 bases). This CDR3 is 14 amino acids long. The germline V gene encodes CDR1 SGHRS and CDR2 YFSETQ. V gave up 0 bases and J gave up 8 bases, with 11 bases separating them. The CDR3 DNA is TGCGCCAGCAGCTTGGGGACAAGTTCAGAAAAACTGTTTTTT. As protein: CASSLGTSSEKLFF.

The chain employs TRBV4-1 and TRBJ1-4; maybe TRBD1 (5 bases). The CDR3 runs to 16 residues. Germline V gene data show CDR1 as MGHRA and CDR2 as YSYEKL. With 4 bases removed from V and 4 bases from J, the gap between germline ends came to 16 bases. DNA for the CDR3: TGCGCCAGCAGCCGAGACGAGGGGAGGCTTAATGAAAAACTGTTTTTT. As protein: CASSRDEGRLNEKLFF.

This clone was counted a few times. The rearrangement joins TRBV5-5 to TRBJ1-1, with D maybe TRBD1 (5 bases). V gave up 2 bases and J gave up 3 bases, with 11 bases separating them. The CDR3 consists of 14 residues. CDR1 and CDR2 from the germline V gene are SGHKS and YYEKEE (reference sequence). The CDR3, as DNA: TGTGCCAGCAGCTTAAATTGGGGGGACACTGAAGCTTTCTTT. It encodes CASSLNWGDTEAFF.

The chain carries TRBV18 and TRBJ2-7; tentative D call: TRBD2 (5 bases). Germline V CDR1 and CDR2: KGHSH, LQKENI. The V gene lost 5 bases and the J gene lost 5 bases, with 19 bases spanning the gap. The CDR3 is 15 residues long. CDR3 in DNA: TGTGCCAGCTCAACCGGCCGGGGTTCCTGGGACGAGCAGTACTTC. Residues: CASSTGRGSWDEQYF.

This clone turned up a few times. V and J are TRBV4-1 and TRBJ2-3; 9 bases line up with TRBD2. Germline V gene sequence: CDR1 MGHRA, CDR2 YSYEKL. The CDR3 is made up of 16 amino acids. V gave up 0 bases and J gave up 6 bases; unmatched junction bases: 7. The CDR3 sequence: CASSQERGGLRDTQYF. CDR3 bases: TGCGCCAGCAGCCAAGAGCGGGGGGGCTTGAGGGATACGCAGTATTTT.

The chain joins TRBV6-5 to TRBJ1-4; 9 positions agree with TRBD1. The CDR3 has 16 amino acids. Per the germline V gene, CDR1 is MNHEY and CDR2 is SVGAGI. With 0 bases clipped from V and 5 bases from J, the junction kept 4 bases outside the gene matches. The CDR3 DNA follows: TGTGCCAGCAGTTACTCCTCCGGGACAGGGAATGAAAAACTGTTTTTT. This encodes CASSYSSGTGNEKLFF.

This rearrangement joins TRBV4-1 to TRBJ1-5, with a tentative D call TRBD1 (6 bases). The CDR3 extends over 16 amino acids. With 4 bases removed from V and 0 bases from J, the gap between germline ends came to 13 bases. The V gene's germline CDR1 is MGHRA and CDR2 YSYEKL. CDR3 in amino acids: CASSLDRIHSNQPQHF. DNA for the CDR3: TGCGCCAGCAGCCTCGACAGGATCCATAGCAATCAGCCCCAGCATTTT.

The chain links TRBV4-1 to TRBJ1-1; 7 bases agree with TRBD1. The CDR3 consists of 14 residues. After removal of 4 bases from V and 5 bases from J, the junction contained 7 bases not matched to a gene. In germline, CDR1 is MGHRA, CDR2 YSYEKL. In DNA form, the CDR3 reads TGCGCCAGCAGCCTTAGGACAGGAAGGACTGAAGCTTTCTTT. Translation gives CASSLRTGRTEAFF.

This chain joins TRBV19 and TRBJ1-4; 7 bases align to TRBD1. J gave up 8 bases and V 10 bases, and 10 bases lay outside the gene matches. Germline CDR1 LNHDA, CDR2 SQIVND (reference sequence). The CDR3 is 13 amino acids. The CDR3 loop is CATTGTVGEKLFF. Here the CDR3 DNA reads TGTGCCACCACCGGGACAGTTGGGGAAAAACTGTTTTTT.

The CDR3 bases are TGTGCCAGCAGCCGGGGGGGCCGGAGCACCGGGGAGCTGTTTTTT. It specifies CASSRGGRSTGELFF. This rearrangement joins TRBV28 to TRBJ2-2; TRBD2 matches at 8 bases. CDR1 is MDHEN and CDR2 is SYDVKM in the germline V gene. V lost 6 bases, J lost 4 bases, and 7 bases stayed unmatched. The CDR3 runs 15 residues.

This sequence joins TRBV28 and TRBJ1-1; a weak D match, TRBD1 (5 bases). Germline V gene data show CDR1 as MDHEN and CDR2 as SYDVKM. The CDR3 extends over 14 amino acids. Trimming cost V 3 bases and J 4 bases, with 12 bases left between them. The CDR3, as DNA: TGTGCCAGCAGTTTGGCAGGGAGGACCACTGAAGCTTTCTTT. This gives the protein CASSLAGRTTEAFF.

Comment on this clone: Because the CDR3's place on the DNA is in doubt, the DNA is left out and the CDR3 is given as listed by TCRdb. This chain connects TRBV21-1 to TRBJ2-2; the D call TRBD1 from the table was never checked on the DNA. TRBV21-1 constitutes a pseudogene. The CDR3 spans 16 amino acids, including both terminal residues. This CDR3 is CASSKEVGLGTGELFF.

The chain couples TRBV6-5 to TRBJ2-7; D is possibly TRBD2 (6 bases). Germline values: CDR1 MNHEY, CDR2 SVGAGI. V shed 7 bases and J shed 0 bases, with 10 bases lying between them. The CDR3 runs 13 residues. The CDR3 loop is CASTPGSSYEQYV. Here the CDR3 DNA reads TGTGCCAGCACTCCCGGGAGCTCCTACGAGCAGTACGTC.

Only a few counts were recorded for this clone. The rearrangement joins TRBV14 to TRBJ2-2; D is unclear. Germline loops: CDR1 SGHDN, CDR2 FVKESK. The ends were cut back, 2 bases at V and 6 bases at J, with 7 bases in the middle. CDR3 size: 13 residues. This chain's CDR3 is CASSQSQAGELFF. The DNA of the CDR3 is TGTGCCAGCAGCCAATCCCAGGCCGGGGAGCTGTTTTTT. Combining the CDR3 with reference TRBV14 and TRBJ2-2 gives the whole variable domain EAGVTQFPSHSVIEKGQTVTLRCDPISGHDNLYWYRRVMGKEIKFLLHFVKESKQDESGMPNNRFLAERTGGTYSTLKVQPAELEDSGVYFCASSQSQAGELFFGEGSRLTVL.

V usage is TRBV5-4 and J usage is TRBJ1-2, with 9 bases lining up with TRBD1. The length of the CDR3 is 13 residues. Germline CDR1 is SGHNT and CDR2 is YYREEE (reference sequence). With V trimmed by 4 bases and J by 7 bases, 5 bases remained unmatched. CDR3 residues: CASSRQGERGYTF. As DNA, the CDR3 is TGTGCCAGCAGCCGACAGGGGGAGCGTGGCTACACCTTC.

This rearrangement joins TRBV6-5 to TRBJ1-1; 10 nucleotides align to TRBD1. The CDR3 contains 15 residues. CDR1 is MNHEY and CDR2 is SVGAGI in the germline V gene. The V segment lost 6 bases and the J segment 0 bases; nucleotides outside the gene matches: 4. As DNA, the CDR3 is TGTGCCAGCAGGGACAGGGGGGGGGTGAACACTGAAGCTTTCTTT. It codes for CASRDRGGVNTEAFF.

The rearrangement joins TRBV6-5 to TRBJ1-6; D unresolved. Trimming left V 2 bases short and J 4 bases short, with 9 bases between. In germline, CDR1 is MNHEY, CDR2 SVGAGI. The CDR3 length is 15 residues. The CDR3 bases are TGTGCCAGCAGTTACCGAGGCCAGTATAATTCACCCCTCCACTTT. Residues: CASSYRGQYNSPLHF.

The chain recombines TRBV28 with TRBJ1-5; no clear D gene. Trimming removed 3 bases at V and 2 bases at J, with 5 bases between. Germline V gene data show CDR1 as MDHEN and CDR2 as SYDVKM. The CDR3 is made up of 13 amino acids. CDR3 DNA sequence: TGTGCCAGCAGTTTTATTGGCAATCAGCCCCAGCATTTT. It encodes CASSFIGNQPQHF.

The gene calls are TRBV29-1 and TRBJ1-1; D not resolved. The CDR3 spans 14 residues. The V end lost 5 bases, the J end lost 6 bases, and 19 bases lay between the germline ends. Germline CDR1 is SQVTM and CDR2 is ANQGSEA. This CDR3 reads CSVRNPLRAPEAFF. CDR3 DNA: TGCAGCGTTAGAAACCCCCTCCGAGCCCCTGAAGCTTTCTTT.

The chain links TRBV7-2 to TRBJ1-2, with D maybe TRBD1 (5 bases). This CDR3 comprises 14 residues. Germline V gene sequence: CDR1 SGHTA, CDR2 FQGNSA. The V gene lost 2 bases and the J gene lost 5 bases, with 12 bases spanning the gap. The CDR3 spells CASSLRTQGYGYTF. CDR3 sequence (DNA): TGTGCCAGCAGCTTAAGGACACAAGGGTATGGCTACACCTTC.

The CDR3 here is CASSLATGTLGNTIYF. For the CDR3, the DNA is TGTGCCAGCAGCTTAGCCACAGGAACTCTGGGAAACACCATATATTTT. This chain links TRBV7-8 with TRBJ1-3; tentative D call: TRBD1 (5 bases). Germline CDR1 SGHVS, CDR2 FQNEAQ. The CDR3 is made up of 16 amino acids. Trimming pared 0 bases from V and 4 bases from J, leaving 13 bases between.

The V and J genes are TRBV5-4 and TRBJ1-1; TRBD1 is a possible D gene (6 bases). V was trimmed by 4 bases and J by 1 base, leaving 11 bases between them. The germline V gene has CDR1 SGHNT and CDR2 YYREEE (reference sequence). The CDR3 covers 14 residues. CDR3 nucleotide sequence: TGTGCCAGCAGCCCTGGGACATCGAACACTGAAGCTTTCTTT. Its protein product is CASSPGTSNTEAFF. Combining the CDR3 with reference TRBV5-4 and TRBJ1-1 gives the whole variable domain ETGVTQSPTHLIKTRGQQVTLRCSSQSGHNTVSWYQQALGQGPQFIFQYYREEENGRGNFPPRFSGLQFPNYSSELNVNALELDDSALYLCASSPGTSNTEAFFGQGTRLTVV.